The clone carrying this T cell receptor beta chain was picked up one time. The ends lost 3 bases at V and 3 bases at J; junction bases unmatched: 5. Germline V gene lookup returns CDR1 LNHNV and CDR2 YYDKDF (reference sequence). This CDR3 has 15 amino acids. These data come from a study of blood T cell repertoires in COVID-19. Overall study: Collection of acute and convalescent COVID-19 samples took place in the United States, Italy and Spain. The cDNA or gDNA used as material had been derived from T cells, B-cell-depleted T cells, or PBMCs.

Study processing details: Amplified reference gene primers provided the basis for estimating nucleated cell counts. Produced via immunoSEQ multiplex PCR; TCRdb's table is partial and in-frame only. V, J and clone size are those of that table, while D and trimming were read from the DNA. This repertoire shows approximately 380,000 clones, 85% found once; its top ten account for 3.6%. The sequenced sample consisted of peripheral blood. The clonotype was recovered from a woman younger than 35 with acute or convalescent COVID-19. The rearrangement links TRBV15 to TRBJ2-1; 7 bases fit TRBD2. This CDR3 reads CATSSRAGRYNEQFF. CDR3 nucleotide sequence: TGTGCCACCAGCAGTAGAGCGGGGCGCTACAATGAGCAGTTCTTC.